This T cell receptor beta chain is from a study of monozygotic twins with inflammatory bowel disease (dated by TCRdb to about 2019). Context from the whole study: The complete study included some 28 monozygotic twin pairs: 19 IBD-discordant Danish pairs and nine German pairs, of which four were IBD-concordant and five were IBD-discordant. Each individual had, on average, about 151 000 unique TCRalpha sequences and 181 000 unique TCRbeta sequences available for analysis. The search for disease-associated traits relied mainly on comparing IBD patients with their genetically identical healthy co-twins within discordant pairs.

Note on this clonotype: Its antigen target is currently unknown.

Points the paper makes about the study in general: Because patients received different immunosuppressive treatments, the repertoires may have picked up extra background noise and variability between individuals. TCRbeta repertoire diversity, by inverse Simpson index, was decreased in IBD patients compared with their healthy co-twins. Different T cell subtypes could not be distinguished in the analysis. Repertoire similarity did not differ between concordant and discordant twins, possibly due to limited statistical power. The results gave no support for a single strong signal or clonotype linked to IBD. Compared with healthy twins, IBD patients shared fewer clonotypes with other individuals, and the difference was most pronounced in patients with signs of disease activity.

The library was built by means of 5' RACE. The input for every TCR library was roughly 4,000 ng of total RNA. For each sample, cDNA synthesis with SMARTScribe reverse transcriptase was split into eight separate reactions. Unique molecular identifiers containing a 6-nucleotide sample barcode were introduced through template switching during cDNA synthesis. Two nested PCRs of around 16 and 10 cycles amplified the TCRalpha and TCRbeta cDNA, and bead purification followed each PCR. Before amplification, the cDNA was treated with uracil DNA-glycosylase and purified using the QIAquick PCR purification kit. The second PCR added Illumina TruSeq-compatible adapters along with sample-specific barcodes. Library quality and concentration were assessed using TapeStation and Qubit, and 5 to 6 ng of each library was pooled. Pooled libraries were sequenced on an Illumina HiSeq2500 single-index Rapid Run with 2 x 100 bp reads and custom sequencing primers. On the study's bioinformatics: MiGEC version 1.2.6 was used for UMI-based consensus assembly, which corrected PCR and sequencing errors. MiXCR version 2.1.1 was used for V(D)J alignment, clonotype assembly and CDR3 extraction. To normalise gene usage, clonotype sharing and MAIT/NKT TCR abundance, the analysis used the top 1000, 10 000 and 20 000 clonotypes per sample. Diversity was computed as the inverse Simpson index with the vegan R package after downsampling to 27 000 UMIs. Paired Mann-Whitney U tests were applied to discordant twin pairs, and Benjamini-Hochberg correction was used for multiple testing. Each CDR3 protein sequence appears as one entry after TCRdb reprocessed the reads, and no DNA is included. It is TCRdb's table, rather than the study itself, that gives the V and J calls and clone size. This sample's records show roughly 320,000 distinct CDR3 sequences. The ten largest account for over 5% of the sample.

From each donor, an approximately 2.3 ml peripheral blood sample was collected into PAXgene tubes and kept at -80 degrees C. Without any T cell sorting, total RNA was extracted from whole blood using the PAXgene blood miRNA kit on an automated QIAcube. Peripheral blood from monozygotic twin pairs concordant or discordant for inflammatory bowel disease was subjected to deep TCRalpha and TCRbeta repertoire profiling with unique molecular barcoding. Smoking habits were recorded for all twin pairs, and each individual was classified as a current, former or never smoker. The source material was blood. The receptor comes from a human donor with ulcerative colitis or Crohn's disease, or a healthy co-twin of an affected twin (not recorded which).

For the CDR3, the sequence is CASSFLEGQPQHF. The chain is encoded by TRBV6-5 joined to TRBJ1-5. The germline V gene sets CDR1 to MNHEY and CDR2 to SVGAGI. Inclusive of the bounding cysteine and phenylalanine, the CDR3 is 13 residues long. No coding sequence is recorded.